The subject of this entry is one T cell receptor (beta chain). As yet, its antigen is unknown. These data come from a study of T cell responses to AZD1222 COVID-19 vaccine. Study conclusions and caveats: Among the donors, most were white British and more were female, and clonal diversity was possibly underestimated. Baseline serostatus was positive in only 5 to 7 AZD1222 recipients.

The data were produced by immunoSEQ multiplex PCR, yet TCRdb's version contains in-frame clones alone and is incomplete. The sample includes 100,000 to 140,000 clones, 90% to 95% of them seen just once. The clonotype comes from an adult who received the AZD1222 COVID-19 vaccine. The starting material was peripheral blood, obtained 28 days after the second AZD1222 dose.

The CDR3 here is CASSLSYRNNSPLHF. The CDR3 nucleotides read TGTGCCAGCAGTTTATCGTACAGGAATAATTCACCCCTCCACTTT. J is TRBJ1-6 and V is TRBV27; tentatively, D is TRBD1 (5 bases). The germline V and J ends were trimmed by 0 bases and 5 bases, with 8 bases remaining between them. Per the germline V gene, CDR1 is MNHEY and CDR2 is SMNVEV (reference sequence). CDR3 length: 15 residues.